Included here is one T cell receptor (beta chain) sequence, with context. A junction end diverges from the germline sequence, so it may reflect a read error. As originally analysed: Reference gene primer amplification yielded estimated nucleated cell counts. The assay was immunoSEQ multiplex PCR, and TCRdb's table has in-frame clones only and misses some. The V and J calls and clone size were taken over from that table, and D and trimming were inferred from the DNA. The sample has about 130,000 clones, roughly nine tenths seen once. CDR1 is LGHDT and CDR2 is YNNKEL in the germline V gene (reference sequence). The CDR3 length is 13 residues. This sample stems from a study of blood T cell repertoires in COVID-19. Study at large: Samples taken during acute and convalescent COVID-19 were collected in the United States, Italy and Spain.

The V gene is TRBV3-1 (or the pseudogene TRBV3-2), the J gene TRBJ1-2, with D possibly being TRBD1 (5 bases). This sequence originates from a woman in her 70s with COVID-19, enrolled during active disease. Sequencing was performed on peripheral blood. CDR3 residues: CASRQASGSGYTF. DNA for the CDR3: TGTGCCAGCAGGCAAGCTTCAGGGTCTGGCTACACCTTC.